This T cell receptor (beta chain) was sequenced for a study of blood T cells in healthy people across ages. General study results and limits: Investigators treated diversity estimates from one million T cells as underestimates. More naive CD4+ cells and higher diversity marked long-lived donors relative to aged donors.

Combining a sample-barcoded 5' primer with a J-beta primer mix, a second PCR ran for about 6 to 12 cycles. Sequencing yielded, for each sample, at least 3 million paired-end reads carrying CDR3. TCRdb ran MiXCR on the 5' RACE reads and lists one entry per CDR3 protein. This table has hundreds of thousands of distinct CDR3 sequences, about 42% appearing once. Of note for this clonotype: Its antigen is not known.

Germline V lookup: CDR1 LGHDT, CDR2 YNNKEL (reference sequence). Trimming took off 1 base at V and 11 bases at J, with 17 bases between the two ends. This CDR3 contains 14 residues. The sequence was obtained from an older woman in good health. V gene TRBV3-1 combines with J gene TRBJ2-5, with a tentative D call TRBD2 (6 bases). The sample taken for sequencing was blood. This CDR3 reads CASSQAGARVEQYF. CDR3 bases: TGTGCCAGCAGCCAAGCGGGAGCCCGTGTTGAGCAGTACTTC.